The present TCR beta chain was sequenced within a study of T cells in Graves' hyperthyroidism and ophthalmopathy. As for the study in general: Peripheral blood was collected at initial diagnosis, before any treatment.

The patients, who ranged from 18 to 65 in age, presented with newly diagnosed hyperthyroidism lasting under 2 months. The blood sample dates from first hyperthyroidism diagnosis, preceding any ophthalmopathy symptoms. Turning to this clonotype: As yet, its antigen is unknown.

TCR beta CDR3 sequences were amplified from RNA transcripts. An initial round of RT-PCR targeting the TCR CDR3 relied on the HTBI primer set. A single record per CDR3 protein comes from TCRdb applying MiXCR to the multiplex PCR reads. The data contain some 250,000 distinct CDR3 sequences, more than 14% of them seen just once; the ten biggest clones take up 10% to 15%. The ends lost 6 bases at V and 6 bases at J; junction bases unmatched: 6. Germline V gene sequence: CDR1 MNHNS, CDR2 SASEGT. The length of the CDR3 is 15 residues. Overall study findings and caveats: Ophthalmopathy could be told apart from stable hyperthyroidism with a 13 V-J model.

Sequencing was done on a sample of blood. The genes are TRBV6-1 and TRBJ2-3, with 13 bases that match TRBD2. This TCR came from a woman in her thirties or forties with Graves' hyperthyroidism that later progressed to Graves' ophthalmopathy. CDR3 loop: CASRGTSGTSDTQYF. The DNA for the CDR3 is TGTGCCAGCAGGGGGACTAGCGGGACCTCGGATACGCAGTATTTT.